This is a list of T cell receptor beta chains from one sample in a study of shared clonotypes between healthy human individuals. Data came from immunoSEQ multiplex PCR; TCRdb stores just in-frame clones and leaves some out. The data hold about 590,000 clones, with 95% observed a single time. Sequencing was performed on naive CD8+ T cells sorted from blood. The receptors come from a woman in her thirties in good health. CDR3s leave out the opening cysteine and the closing phenylalanine or tryptophan. Clone size appears in some rows only: once, few, many, or a class for an expanded clone.

TRBV4-1	NA	ASSLTDSAEGYEQY
TRBV2	NA	ASLTENQETQY
TRBV7-9	NA	ASSSRYGSYEQY
TRBV28	NA	ASSFSGTYEQY
TRBV7-6	NA	ASSFSTGSYEQY
TRBV21-1	NA	ASSKKGTDNEQF
TRBV9	NA	ASSVVRAGDTQY
TRBV27	NA	ASSEVGGGYNEQF
TRBV7-8	NA	ASSLDVDTQY
TRBV6-6	NA	ASSPIRDIYTIY
TRBV27	NA	ASSLLGQQETQY
TRBV7-9	NA	ASSLAGANQPQH
TRBV14	once	ASSPNKGGTGELF
TRBV27	NA	ASSLSGTSGLDGETQY
TRBV10-2	NA	ASSESSYNEQF
TRBV9	NA	ASSVAVSRGGSYNEQF
TRBV27	NA	ASIPIGTANSYEQY
TRBV21-1	NA	ASRGSGRMNTEAF
TRBV28	NA	ASSYDISRATNEKLF
TRBV29-1	NA	SVIAGGYYEQY
TRBV2	NA	ASCPGEGSNQPQH
TRBV6-5	NA	ASSWGLAGERETQY
TRBV15	NA	ATSATVNYGYT
TRBV4-2	NA	ASSQERLDSYNEQF
TRBV4-1	NA	ASSQRTSGSGDTQY
TRBV15	NA	ATSRDQASYNEQF
TRBV7-9	NA	ASSSTGDNSPLH
TRBV5-8	NA	ASSLGGPLNEQF
TRBV28	NA	ASSLSGTQY